Presented here are 20 T cell receptor beta chains from one specimen sequenced in a study of shared clonotypes between healthy human individuals. The assay was immunoSEQ multiplex PCR, and TCRdb's table has in-frame clones only and misses some. Seen here are about 990,000 clones, roughly 74% observed once, and the top ten hold 0.5% to 0.65%. Input material: memory CD4+ T cells from PBMCs. The subset: CD45RA-negative fraction. These receptors were obtained from a man in his late teens or twenties in good health. Some clones in this sample may be carry-over from other donors' samples.

The chain carries TRBV4-3 and TRBJ1-2, with TRBD1 as a possible D gene (5 bases). The CDR3 is 16 residues long. Germline CDR1 is LGHNA and CDR2 is YSLEER. V was cut by 0 bases and J by 5 bases, with 16 bases left in between. The CDR3 is CASSQDWSQGYYGYTF. In DNA form, the CDR3 reads TGCGCCAGCAGCCAAGATTGGAGCCAGGGTTATTATGGCTACACCTTC.

The chain joins TRBV5-4 to TRBJ1-1; D perhaps matches TRBD1 (5 bases). V was shortened by 0 bases and J by 5 bases, with 17 bases between the two germline ends. This CDR3 is built from 16 residues. Germline-derived CDR1 and CDR2 are SGHNT and YYREEE (reference sequence). CDR3 amino acids: CASSLGGGYVRTEAFF. The CDR3 nucleotides read TGTGCCAGCAGCTTGGGGGGCGGTTATGTGAGGACTGAAGCTTTCTTT.

For this clone: Within the sample, other DNA sequences also encode this same CDR3. The CDR3 loop reads CASSLGQGNEKLFF. Written as DNA, the CDR3 is TGTGCCAGCAGCTTGGGACAGGGAAATGAAAAACTGTTTTTT. This chain joins TRBV7-9 and TRBJ1-4; the match to TRBD1 covers 9 bases. V shed 3 bases, J shed 5 bases, and the junction held 1 base outside the gene matches. CDR3 size: 14 residues. Germline V gene lookup returns CDR1 SEHNR and CDR2 FQNEAQ (reference sequence).

The rearrangement links TRBV27 to TRBJ2-7; 7 bases line up with TRBD1. The CDR3 covers 17 residues. J gave up 0 bases and V 3 bases, and 11 bases lay outside the gene matches. From germline, CDR1 is MNHEY and CDR2 SMNVEV (reference sequence). DNA of the CDR3: TGTGCCAGCAGTTTTCGTACCCGACAGGGAAGCTCCTACGAGCAGTACTTC. This translates into CASSFRTRQGSSYEQYF.

The V gene is TRBV30, the J gene TRBJ2-2, with D unclear. V dropped 0 bases and J dropped 1 base, with 6 bases sitting between them. This CDR3 is 14 amino acids long. CDR1 and CDR2 from the germline V gene are GTSNPN and SVGIG (reference sequence). CDR3 sequence: CAWSVWVNTGELFF. DNA of the CDR3: TGTGCCTGGAGTGTATGGGTGAACACCGGGGAGCTGTTTTTT. The whole variable domain, filled in from reference TRBV30 and TRBJ2-2, reads SQTIHQWPATLVQPVGSPLSLECTVEGTSNPNLYWYRQAAGRGLQLLFYSVGIGQISSEVPQNLSASRPQDRQFILSSKKLLLSDSGFYLCAWSVWVNTGELFFGEGSRLTVL.

This chain uses TRBV5-4 with TRBJ2-3; no definite D call. The CDR3 consists of 14 residues. V gave up 4 bases and J gave up 2 bases, with 11 bases separating them. Germline values: CDR1 SGHNT, CDR2 YYREEE (reference sequence). Written as DNA, the CDR3 is TGTGCCAGCAGCCCCCTTACGGCCACAGATACGCAGTATTTT. Protein product: CASSPLTATDTQYF.

The gene calls are TRBV7-9 and TRBJ2-7; unclear D gene. V lost 5 bases and J 3 bases, leaving 23 bases between the germline ends. Germline V gives CDR1 SEHNR, CDR2 FQNEAQ (reference sequence). The CDR3 consists of 17 residues. The CDR3 sequence: CASSNILDPTLFYEQYF. CDR3 nucleotide sequence: TGTGCCAGCAGCAATATCCTGGACCCAACCCTGTTCTACGAGCAGTACTTC.

This clone has only a few counts. The CDR3 sequence is CASSLIGQGQYF. The CDR3 bases are TGCGCCAGCAGCCTTATCGGACAGGGTCAGTACTTC. The chain carries TRBV5-1 and TRBJ2-4, with 8 bases lining up with TRBD1. CDR1 and CDR2 (germline): SGHRS, YFSETQ. Trimming took 4 bases from V and 12 from J; bases not matched to a gene: 6. The CDR3 has 12 amino acids.

The V gene is TRBV11-2, the J gene TRBJ2-2; 13 bases are shared with TRBD2. The CDR3 sequence is 18 residues long. Germline V gives CDR1 SGHAT, CDR2 FQNNGV. V lost 6 bases and J lost 5; bases outside the gene matches: 12. The chain's CDR3 is CASRPAPLAGGGTGELFF. The DNA of the CDR3 is TGTGCCAGCAGGCCGGCCCCACTAGCGGGAGGGGGGACCGGGGAGCTGTTTTTT.

This chain connects TRBV7-2 to TRBJ2-7; 7 positions agree with TRBD2. V dropped 4 bases and J dropped 2; count of bases not matched to a gene: 14. The CDR3 contains 17 residues. Looked up from germline, CDR1 is SGHTA and CDR2 is FQGNSA. CDR3: CASSYPPSGTITYEQYF. CDR3 nucleotide sequence: TGTGCCAGCAGCTACCCCCCCTCCGGGACTATTACCTACGAGCAGTACTTC.

J is TRBJ2-3 and V is TRBV5-4; 13 bases are a match to TRBD2. Germline CDR1 is SGHNT and CDR2 is YYREEE (reference sequence). V dropped 1 base and J dropped 3; count of bases not matched to a gene: 5. The CDR3 loop spans 17 amino acids. This CDR3 is CASSLKLAGGRTDTQYF. CDR3 in DNA: TGTGCCAGCAGCTTGAAACTAGCGGGAGGGCGGACAGATACGCAGTATTTT.

The chain employs TRBV6-5 and TRBJ1-1; TRBD1 is a possible D gene (6 bases). The ends were cut back, 4 bases at V and 4 bases at J, with 16 bases in the middle. Germline V gene data show CDR1 as MNHEY and CDR2 as SVGAGI. The CDR3 length is 15 residues. CDR3 bases: TGTGCCAGCAGTTCTCAAACGACGGACAGCACTGAAGCTTTCTTT. Protein: CASSSQTTDSTEAFF.

Comment on this clone: This same CDR3 is encoded by further DNA sequences in the sample. The V call is TRBV20-1, the J call TRBJ2-1; D may be TRBD1 (5 bases). Germline V lookup: CDR1 DFQATT, CDR2 SNEGSKA (reference sequence). The CDR3 length is 10 residues. V lost 6 bases to trimming and J lost 7 bases, with 7 bases between them. CDR3 DNA sequence: TGCAGTGCGCCAGGGAATGAGCAGTTCTTC. Its translation is CSAPGNEQFF.

The chain is built from TRBV5-4 and TRBJ1-1; D not certain. The germline gives CDR1 SGHNT, CDR2 YYREEE (reference sequence). CDR3 length: 14 amino acids. With 3 bases removed from V and 0 bases from J, the gap between germline ends came to 9 bases. The chain's CDR3 is CASSSLAMNTEAFF. CDR3 in DNA: TGTGCCAGCAGCTCCCTTGCGATGAACACTGAAGCTTTCTTT.

DNA for the CDR3: TGTGCCAGCAGCCAAGATCTTGCCGGCGTAGGGGAGCTGTTTTTT. Translated: CASSQDLAGVGELFF. V usage is TRBV14 and J usage is TRBJ2-2; unclear D gene. The length of the CDR3 is 15 residues. Looked up from germline, CDR1 is SGHDN and CDR2 is FVKESK. Trimming cost V 0 bases and J 8 bases, with 13 bases left between them.

The V and J genes are TRBV19 and TRBJ2-3; 8 bases fit TRBD2. CDR1 LNHDA and CDR2 SQIVND come from the germline V gene (reference sequence). V lost 4 bases and J lost 5; bases outside the gene matches: 14. CDR3 length: 17 amino acids. CDR3 protein: CASSRRGLAGFQDTQYF. The CDR3, as DNA: TGTGCCAGTAGTAGGAGAGGGCTAGCGGGCTTTCAAGATACGCAGTATTTT.

This clone was counted a single time. The rearrangement joins TRBV7-9 to TRBJ2-2; TRBD2 agrees at 8 bases. The CDR3 totals 17 residues. Trimming at V came to 7 bases and at J to 4 bases, leaving 14 bases not matched to a gene. Germline V gene lookup returns CDR1 SEHNR and CDR2 FQNEAQ (reference sequence). The CDR3 is CASNLPRGGLGTGELFF. The CDR3 nucleotides read TGTGCCAGCAACCTACCCCGGGGGGGGCTGGGCACCGGGGAGCTGTTTTTT.

This chain connects TRBV4-2 to TRBJ1-2; 7 positions agree with TRBD1. Germline CDR1 is LGHNA and CDR2 is YNFKEQ. The CDR3 sequence is 15 residues long. V trimming: 3 bases; J trimming: 1 base; junction bases outside the gene matches: 5. CDR3 loop: CASSHLDRINYGYTF. The DNA of the CDR3 is TGTGCCAGCAGCCACCTGGACAGGATTAACTATGGCTACACCTTC.

This clone appeared once. The chain combines TRBV28 with TRBJ2-3; 10 bases map to TRBD2. V shed 2 bases, J shed 1 base, and the junction held 12 bases outside the gene matches. Looked up from germline, CDR1 is MDHEN and CDR2 is SYDVKM. The CDR3 loop spans 19 amino acids. CDR3 sequence (DNA): TGTGCCAGCAGTTTAGTGGGAGACCTCGGACTAGCGGGCACAGATACGCAGTATTTT. Its protein is CASSLVGDLGLAGTDTQYF.

The rearrangement links TRBV5-1 to TRBJ2-3; 8 bases map to TRBD2. Germline CDR1 and CDR2: SGHRS and YFSETQ. V was pared by 0 bases and J by 2 bases, with 5 bases of the junction left unmatched. The CDR3 loop spans 16 amino acids. In nucleotides, the CDR3 is TGCGCCAGCAGCTTGGCCCCTAGCGGGTTCACAGATACGCAGTATTTT. Amino acid sequence: CASSLAPSGFTDTQYF.